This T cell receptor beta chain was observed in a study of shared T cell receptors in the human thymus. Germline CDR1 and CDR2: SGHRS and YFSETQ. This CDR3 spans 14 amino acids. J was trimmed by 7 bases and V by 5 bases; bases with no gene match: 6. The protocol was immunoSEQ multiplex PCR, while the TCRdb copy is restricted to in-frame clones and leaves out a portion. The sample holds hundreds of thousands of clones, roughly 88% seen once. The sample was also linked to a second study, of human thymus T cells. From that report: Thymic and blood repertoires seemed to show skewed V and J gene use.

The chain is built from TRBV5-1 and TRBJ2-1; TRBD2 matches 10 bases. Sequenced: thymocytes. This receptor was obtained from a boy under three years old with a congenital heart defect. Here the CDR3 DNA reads TGCGCCAGCAGTCCCCTAGCGGGAGTTAATGAGCAGTTCTTC. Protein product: CASSPLAGVNEQFF.